A single T cell receptor (beta chain) is shown here with its context. Its antigen is undetermined. The junction and the germline gene differ at one end; a read error may be behind it. These data belong to a study of graft-versus-host responses after intestinal transplantation. Background on the study: Anti-thymocyte globulin induction was given to all recipients, followed by tacrolimus and steroids for two to four years. Findings and limits, study-wide: Investigators detected GvH clones in recipient marrow, with some emerging earlier in ileum or blood.

The germline gives CDR1 ENHRY, CDR2 SYGVKD. The CDR3 is 17 residues long. Produced via immunoSEQ multiplex PCR; TCRdb's table is partial and in-frame only. The sample records more than 12,000 clones, approximately 70% being singletons. Graft material was processed, releasing intraepithelial and lamina propria lymphocytes. The V gene is TRBV10-3, the J gene TRBJ2-2; a weak D match, TRBD1 (5 bases). The source material was ileum tissue, sampled around 98 weeks after intestinal transplantation. This clonotype originated in a human patient who received an intestinal transplant, so some T cells may come from the graft donor. CDR3 in amino acids: CAISDRGKGINTEELFF. CDR3 DNA sequence: TGTGCCATCAGTGATAGGGGCAAGGGTATCAACACCGAGGAGCTGTTTTTT.